The entry below gives a single T cell receptor beta chain sequence along with its context. The data were produced by immunoSEQ multiplex PCR, yet TCRdb's version contains in-frame clones alone and is incomplete. Here the sample spans around 150,000 clones, 70% to 90% being singletons. The CDR3 length is 15 residues. This sample was taken from a study of cytomegalovirus exposure and HLA in healthy donors. The receptor's source is a woman under 30 in good health and CMV-seropositive. The chain joins TRBV7-5 to TRBJ1-1. TRBV7-5 is marked as a pseudogene. Material for sequencing was PBMCs. CDR3 sequence reads: CARSGSGGGQRKAFF. For the CDR3, the DNA is TGTGCCAGAAGCGGTAGCGGGGGGGGGCAGAGAAAGGCTTTCTTT.